These 18 T cell receptor beta chains share one sample of origin, sequenced in a study of early T cells in non-severe SARS-CoV-2 infection. TCRdb processed the 5' RACE reads anew with MiXCR; each CDR3 protein has one entry. The sample has 80,000 to 95,000 distinct CDR3 sequences; 15% to 20% are singletons. The sample consisted of whole blood, taken at baseline. The origin of the receptors is an adult who was a healthcare worker with PCR-confirmed SARS-CoV-2 infection or an uninfected control (not recorded which).

The rearrangement links TRBV7-8 to TRBJ2-6; D uncertain. CDR1 SGHVS and CDR2 FQNEAQ come from the germline V gene. The CDR3 consists of 12 residues. The germline V and J ends were trimmed by 2 bases and 11 bases, with 7 bases remaining between them. CDR3 sequence reads: CASSLPSDVLTF. CDR3 in DNA: TGTGCCAGCAGCTTACCCTCCGACGTCCTGACTTTC.

This clonotype was recorded many times. The chain joins TRBV28 to TRBJ1-5, with D unresolved. Germline CDR1 is MDHEN and CDR2 is SYDVKM. Deletions cut 8 bases from V and 0 bases from J, with 11 bases between. The CDR3 contains 14 residues. The CDR3 protein is CASSFQISNQPQHF. DNA of the CDR3: TGTGCCAGCTCTTTCCAGATTAGCAATCAGCCCCAGCATTTT. Full variable domain (outside the CDR3, taken from reference TRBV28 and TRBJ1-5): DVKVTQSSRYLVKRTGEKVFLECVQDMDHENMFWYRQDPGLGLRLIYFSYDVKMKEKGDIPEGYSVSREKKERFSLILESASTNQTSMYLCASSFQISNQPQHFGDGTRLSIL.

This chain connects TRBV6-5 to TRBJ2-7; D is ambiguous. Trimming pared 7 bases from V and 0 bases from J, leaving 7 bases between. CDR3 length equals 12 residues. The germline gives CDR1 MNHEY, CDR2 SVGAGI. DNA for the CDR3: TGTGCCAGCAAACCTAACTCCTACGAGCAGTACTTC. It is translated as CASKPNSYEQYF.

The V and J genes are TRBV10-3 and TRBJ2-3; 11 bases line up with TRBD2. Germline lookup yields CDR1 ENHRY and CDR2 SYGVKD. V lost 8 bases to trimming and J lost 2 bases; unmatched junction nucleotides: 12. This CDR3 has 17 amino acids. DNA of the CDR3: TGTGCCATCCTCGCCGGGACTAGCGGAGATAACACAGATACGCAGTATTTT. This gives the protein CAILAGTSGDNTDTQYF.

This chain links TRBV10-1 with TRBJ2-1; 12 nucleotides match TRBD1. The CDR3 loop spans 15 amino acids. Germline V gives CDR1 WNHNN, CDR2 SYGVQD (reference sequence). Germline trimming cut 3 bases from V and 7 bases from J; bases unmatched to any gene: 4. The CDR3 loop reads CASSELGQGANEQFF. Written as DNA, the CDR3 is TGCGCCAGCAGTGAATTGGGACAGGGGGCAAATGAGCAGTTCTTC.

A few counts support this clonotype. The chain is built from TRBV10-3 and TRBJ2-1, with 12 bases that match TRBD2. The CDR3 runs to 15 residues. Looked up from germline, CDR1 is ENHRY and CDR2 is SYGVKD. The ends lost 6 bases at V and 7 bases at J; junction bases unmatched: 7. The CDR3 bases are TGTGCCATCAGGGGTAGACTAGCGGGAGAAAATGAGCAGTTCTTC. Translating it yields CAIRGRLAGENEQFF.

The DNA for the CDR3 is TGTGCCAGCAGCCCCGACCATACGCAGTATTTT. The encoded protein is CASSPDHTQYF. The genes are TRBV7-9 and TRBJ2-3, with unresolved D. V was pared by 5 bases and J by 7 bases, with 7 bases between. The CDR3 spans 11 residues. Germline values: CDR1 SEHNR, CDR2 FQNEAQ (reference sequence).

This clonotype appeared a few times. V usage is TRBV6-1 and J usage is TRBJ2-1; D possibly corresponds to TRBD1 (5 bases). Trimming shortened V by 2 bases and J by 9 bases, and 14 bases separated the two germline ends. The CDR3 spans 14 residues. Germline CDR1 is MNHNS and CDR2 is SASEGT. The CDR3 DNA follows: TGTGCCAGCAGTGAACAGGGCGATGTCGGTGAGCAGTTCTTC. This sequence encodes CASSEQGDVGEQFF.

This clonotype was observed many times. The V and J genes are TRBV3-1 and TRBJ2-1; 12 bases are shared with TRBD2. V shed 5 bases and J 0 bases; nucleotides not matched to a gene: 2. The CDR3 extends over 16 amino acids. Germline V gives CDR1 LGHDT, CDR2 YNNKEL (reference sequence). The CDR3 nucleotides read TGTGCCAGCAGCACTAGCGGGAGGAACTCCTACAATGAGCAGTTCTTC. This gives the protein CASSTSGRNSYNEQFF.

V is TRBV21-1 and J is TRBJ2-1; the D segment call TRBD1 is taken from the table without a DNA check. TRBV21-1 is described as a pseudogene. This CDR3 contains 14 residues. The DNA for the CDR3 is TGTGCCAGCAGCTGCCGGGACAGGGGAGATGAGCAGTTCTTC. Its translation is CASSCRDRGDEQFF.

In its sample, this clonotype was seen a few times. CDR3 coding DNA: TGCGCCAGCAGCTCGACAGATACCGGGGAGCTGTTTTTT. This translates into CASSSTDTGELFF. V gene TRBV5-1 combines with J gene TRBJ2-2; tentative D call: TRBD1 (5 bases). V lost 3 bases and J 5 bases, leaving 8 bases between the germline ends. This CDR3 is 13 amino acids long. Per the germline V gene, CDR1 is SGHRS and CDR2 is YFSETQ. The variable domain in full, completed from reference TRBV5-1 and TRBJ2-2, reads KAGVTQTPRYLIKTRGQQVTLSCSPISGHRSVSWYQQTPGQGLQFLFEYFSETQRNKGNFPGRFSGRQFSNSRSEMNVSTLELGDSALYLCASSSTDTGELFFGEGSRLTVL.

This clonotype was observed once. V is TRBV5-4 and J is TRBJ2-7, with D possibly TRBD2 on 6 matching bases. The germline V gene encodes CDR1 SGHNT and CDR2 YYREEE (reference sequence). This CDR3 has 15 amino acids. Trimming left V 4 bases short and J 3 bases short, with 17 bases between. CDR3 nucleotide sequence: TGTGCCAGCAGCCGCCGGGACTCACCTAACTACGAGCAGTACTTC. Protein sequence: CASSRRDSPNYEQYF.

The J gene is TRBJ2-3, the V gene TRBV12-3 or TRBV12-4; D is uncertain. Trimming removed 5 bases from V and 5 bases from J, with 5 bases in between. This CDR3 spans 11 amino acids. Written as DNA, the CDR3 is TGTGCCAGCAGTGCTAGAGATACGCAGTATTTT. This encodes CASSARDTQYF.

In its sample, this clonotype was seen many times. The CDR3 loop is CASSLGGGGRSSYNEQFF. The CDR3 coding sequence is TGTGCCAGCAGCTTAGGCGGTGGTGGACGGAGCTCCTACAATGAGCAGTTCTTC. The chain has TRBV11-2 and TRBJ2-1; D gene unclear. The CDR3 has 18 residues. Germline CDR1 SGHAT, CDR2 FQNNGV. The V and J ends lost 1 base and 0 bases respectively, with 16 bases between them.

In the case of this clonotype: Germline and junction disagree at one end, which may indicate a read error. The V and J genes are TRBV28 and TRBJ1-4; no firm D call. In germline, CDR1 is MDHEN, CDR2 SYDVKM. This CDR3 is built from 14 residues. Written as DNA, the CDR3 is TGTGCCAGCGCGGGTCATGCAACTAATGTAAAACTGTTTTTT. It translates to CASAGHATNVKLFF.

This clonotype was counted between two and nine times. This sequence joins TRBV6-1 and TRBJ2-7; possibly TRBD2 for D (6 bases). The CDR3 has 14 amino acids. Germline-derived CDR1 and CDR2 are MNHNS and SASEGT. The germline V and J ends were trimmed by 6 bases and 5 bases, with 17 bases remaining between them. CDR3 amino acids: CASREGPVEDEQYF. The DNA of the CDR3 is TGTGCCAGCAGGGAGGGGCCGGTTGAGGACGAGCAGTACTTC.

The V and J genes are TRBV4-1 and TRBJ1-1; D might be TRBD1 (6 bases). The CDR3 sequence is 17 residues long. Trimming left V 2 bases short and J 1 base short, with 17 bases between. The germline gives CDR1 MGHRA, CDR2 YSYEKL. This CDR3 reads CASSQKEGGDANTEAFF. CDR3 DNA sequence: TGCGCCAGCAGCCAAAAAGAAGGGGGTGATGCGAACACTGAAGCTTTCTTT.

A word on this clonotype: The junction and the germline gene differ at one end; a read error may be behind it. The V and J genes are TRBV20-1 and TRBJ2-3; no firm D call. This CDR3 comprises 15 residues. Germline lookup yields CDR1 DFQATT and CDR2 SNEGSKA (reference sequence). The CDR3 nucleotides are TGCAGTGCAAGAGGATTCCGGTCAAGCACAGATACGCAGTATTTT. It specifies CSARGFRSSTDTQYF.